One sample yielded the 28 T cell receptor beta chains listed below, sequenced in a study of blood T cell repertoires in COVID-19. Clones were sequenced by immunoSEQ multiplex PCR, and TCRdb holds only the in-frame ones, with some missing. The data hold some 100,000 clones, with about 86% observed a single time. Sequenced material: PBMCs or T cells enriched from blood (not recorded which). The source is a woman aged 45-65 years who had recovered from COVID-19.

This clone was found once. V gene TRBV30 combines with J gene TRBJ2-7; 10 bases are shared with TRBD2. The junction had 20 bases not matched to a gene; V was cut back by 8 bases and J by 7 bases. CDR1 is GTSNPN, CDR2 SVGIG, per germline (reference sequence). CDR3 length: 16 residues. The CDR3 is CALRGTSVKRMGEQYF. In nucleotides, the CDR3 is TGTGCCCTTAGAGGGACTAGCGTCAAACGGATGGGGGAGCAGTACTTC.

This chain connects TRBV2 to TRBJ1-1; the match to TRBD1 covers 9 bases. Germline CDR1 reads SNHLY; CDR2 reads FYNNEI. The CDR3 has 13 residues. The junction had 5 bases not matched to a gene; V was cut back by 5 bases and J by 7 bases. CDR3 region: CASSYRGPGEAFF. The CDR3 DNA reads TGTGCCAGCAGTTACAGGGGGCCGGGTGAAGCTTTCTTT.

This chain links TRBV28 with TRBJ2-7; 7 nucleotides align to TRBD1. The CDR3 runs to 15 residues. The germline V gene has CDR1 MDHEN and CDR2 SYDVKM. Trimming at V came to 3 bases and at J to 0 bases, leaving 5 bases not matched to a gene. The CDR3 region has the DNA TGTGCCAGCAGTTTCGGAGGACAGGACTCCTACGAGCAGTACTTC. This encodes CASSFGGQDSYEQYF. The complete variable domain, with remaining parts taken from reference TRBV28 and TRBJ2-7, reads DVKVTQSSRYLVKRTGEKVFLECVQDMDHENMFWYRQDPGLGLRLIYFSYDVKMKEKGDIPEGYSVSREKKERFSLILESASTNQTSMYLCASSFGGQDSYEQYFGPGTRLTVT.

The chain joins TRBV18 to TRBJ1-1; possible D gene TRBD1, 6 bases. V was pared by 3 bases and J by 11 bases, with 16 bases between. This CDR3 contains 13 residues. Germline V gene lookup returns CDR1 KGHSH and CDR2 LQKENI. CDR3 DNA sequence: TGTGCCAGCTCACCCGCGGGGGGGGCATCGGCTTTCTTT. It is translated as CASSPAGGASAFF.

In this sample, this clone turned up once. CDR3 sequence: CASSPFLEEQFF. The CDR3, as DNA: TGTGCCAGCAGCCCCTTCCTAGAGGAGCAGTTCTTC. This chain connects TRBV5-5 to TRBJ2-1; D is ambiguous. The CDR3 runs to 12 residues. Between the trimmed V and J ends, which lost 4 bases and 10 bases, there was a span of 12 bases. Germline assignment: CDR1 SGHKS and CDR2 YYEKEE (reference sequence).

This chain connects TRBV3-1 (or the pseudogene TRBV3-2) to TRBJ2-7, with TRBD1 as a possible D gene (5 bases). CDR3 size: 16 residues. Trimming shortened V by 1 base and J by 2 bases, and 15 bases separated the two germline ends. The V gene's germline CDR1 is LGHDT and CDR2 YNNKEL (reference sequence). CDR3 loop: CASSQVITGHTYEQYF. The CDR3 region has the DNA TGTGCCAGCAGCCAAGTGATAACAGGTCATACCTACGAGCAGTACTTC.

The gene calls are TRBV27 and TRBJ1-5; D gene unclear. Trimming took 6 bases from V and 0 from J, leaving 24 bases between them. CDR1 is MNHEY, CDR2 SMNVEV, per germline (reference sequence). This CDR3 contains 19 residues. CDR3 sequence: CASSMNPPEQSYSNQPQHF. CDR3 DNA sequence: TGTGCCAGCAGCATGAACCCCCCTGAACAGTCCTATAGCAATCAGCCCCAGCATTTT.

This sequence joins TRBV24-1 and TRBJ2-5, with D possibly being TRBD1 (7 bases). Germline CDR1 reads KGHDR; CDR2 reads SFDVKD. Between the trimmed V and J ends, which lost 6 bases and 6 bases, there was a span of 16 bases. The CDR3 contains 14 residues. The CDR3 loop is CATSQGGPQKTQYF. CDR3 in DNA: TGTGCCACCAGTCAGGGGGGCCCCCAGAAGACCCAGTACTTC.

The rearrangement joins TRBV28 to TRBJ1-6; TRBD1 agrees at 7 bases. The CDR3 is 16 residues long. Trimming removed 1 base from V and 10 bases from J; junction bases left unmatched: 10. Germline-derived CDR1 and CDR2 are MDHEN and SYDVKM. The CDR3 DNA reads TGTGCCAGCAGTTTATATACTGACAGGGTGGGGTCACCCCTCCACTTT. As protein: CASSLYTDRVGSPLHF.

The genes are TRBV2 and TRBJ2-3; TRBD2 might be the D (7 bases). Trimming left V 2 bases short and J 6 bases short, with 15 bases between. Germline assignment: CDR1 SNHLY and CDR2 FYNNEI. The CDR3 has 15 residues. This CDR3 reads CASSELGGGADTQYF. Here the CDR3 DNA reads TGTGCCAGCAGTGAACTCGGCGGGGGCGCGGATACGCAGTATTTT.

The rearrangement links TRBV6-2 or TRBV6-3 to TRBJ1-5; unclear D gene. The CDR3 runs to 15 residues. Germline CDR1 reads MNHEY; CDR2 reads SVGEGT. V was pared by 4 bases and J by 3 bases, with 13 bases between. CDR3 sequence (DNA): TGTGCCAGCAGTTCCATCCGGGTCATCAATCAGCCCCAGCATTTT. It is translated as CASSSIRVINQPQHF.

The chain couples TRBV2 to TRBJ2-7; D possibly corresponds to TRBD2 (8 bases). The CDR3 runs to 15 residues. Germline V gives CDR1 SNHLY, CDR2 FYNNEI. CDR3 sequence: CASSEAPRGGQPLNV. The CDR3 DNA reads TGTGCCAGCAGTGAAGCTCCCCGGGGGGGACAGCCCCTGAACGTC.

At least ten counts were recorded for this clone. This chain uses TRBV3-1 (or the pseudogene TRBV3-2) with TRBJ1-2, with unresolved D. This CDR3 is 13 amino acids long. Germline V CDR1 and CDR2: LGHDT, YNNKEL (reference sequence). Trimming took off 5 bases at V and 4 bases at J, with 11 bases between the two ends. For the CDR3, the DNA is TGTGCCAGCAGCGATGAGGGCATCTATGGCTACACCTTC. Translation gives CASSDEGIYGYTF.

The CDR3 bases are TGTGCCAGCAACCCACAGGGGATCAGCTACGAGCAGTACTTC. Amino acid sequence: CASNPQGISYEQYF. The chain employs TRBV2 and TRBJ2-7; 7 positions agree with TRBD1. Unmatched junction bases numbered 9, after V lost 7 bases and J lost 3 bases. From germline, CDR1 is SNHLY and CDR2 FYNNEI. CDR3 length: 14 amino acids.

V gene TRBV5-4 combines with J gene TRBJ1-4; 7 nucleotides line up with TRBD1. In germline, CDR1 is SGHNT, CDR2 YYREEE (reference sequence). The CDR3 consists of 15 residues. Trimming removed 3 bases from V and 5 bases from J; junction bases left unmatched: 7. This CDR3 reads CASSSGGTANEKLFF. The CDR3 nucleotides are TGTGCCAGCAGCTCCGGTGGGACAGCGAATGAAAAACTGTTTTTT.

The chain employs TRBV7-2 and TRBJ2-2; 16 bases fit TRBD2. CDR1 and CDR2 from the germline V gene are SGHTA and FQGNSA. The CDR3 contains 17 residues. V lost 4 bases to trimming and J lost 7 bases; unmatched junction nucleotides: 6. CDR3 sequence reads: CASSSGTSGRENGELFF. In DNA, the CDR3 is TGTGCCAGCAGCTCCGGGACTAGCGGGAGGGAAAACGGGGAGCTGTTTTTT.

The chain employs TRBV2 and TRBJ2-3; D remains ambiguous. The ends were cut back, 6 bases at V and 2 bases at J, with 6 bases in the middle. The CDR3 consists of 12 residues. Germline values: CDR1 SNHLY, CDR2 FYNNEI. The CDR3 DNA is TGTGCCAGCAGGGAACTCACAGATACGCAGTATTTT. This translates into CASRELTDTQYF.

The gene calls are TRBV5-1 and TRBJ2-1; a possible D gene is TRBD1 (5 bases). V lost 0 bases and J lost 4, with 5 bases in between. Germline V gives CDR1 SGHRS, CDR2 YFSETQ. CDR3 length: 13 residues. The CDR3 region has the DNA TGCGCCAGCAGCTTGGGGACATACAATGAGCAGTTCTTC. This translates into CASSLGTYNEQFF.

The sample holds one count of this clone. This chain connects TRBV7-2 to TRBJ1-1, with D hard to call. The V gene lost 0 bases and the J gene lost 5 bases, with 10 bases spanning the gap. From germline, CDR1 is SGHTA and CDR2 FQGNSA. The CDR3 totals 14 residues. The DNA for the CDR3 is TGTGCCAGCAGCTTAGCGGAGTCTGGGACTGAAGCTTTCTTT. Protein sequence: CASSLAESGTEAFF.

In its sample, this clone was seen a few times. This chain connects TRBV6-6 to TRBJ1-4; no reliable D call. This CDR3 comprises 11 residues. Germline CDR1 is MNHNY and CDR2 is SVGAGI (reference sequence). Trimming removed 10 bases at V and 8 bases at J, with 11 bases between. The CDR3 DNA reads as TGTGCCACCGCTCTCGGGGAAAAACTGTTTTTT. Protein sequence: CATALGEKLFF.

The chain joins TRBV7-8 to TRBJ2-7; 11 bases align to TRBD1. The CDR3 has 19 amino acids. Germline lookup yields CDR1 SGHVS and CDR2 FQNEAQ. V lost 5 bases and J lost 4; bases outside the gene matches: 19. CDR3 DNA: TGTGCCAGCAGCCCCCTAACCTCCGGACAGGGGGCTGCTTTGTACGAGCAGTACTTC. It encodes CASSPLTSGQGAALYEQYF.

The CDR3, as DNA: TGTGCCAGCAGGCGAGGACAGAGCCGAGGCACCGGGGAGCTGTTTTTT. It specifies CASRRGQSRGTGELFF. The rearrangement links TRBV27 to TRBJ2-2; perhaps TRBD1 as D (6 bases). With 6 bases removed from V and 4 bases from J, the gap between germline ends came to 18 bases. CDR3 size: 16 residues. In germline, CDR1 is MNHEY, CDR2 SMNVEV (reference sequence).

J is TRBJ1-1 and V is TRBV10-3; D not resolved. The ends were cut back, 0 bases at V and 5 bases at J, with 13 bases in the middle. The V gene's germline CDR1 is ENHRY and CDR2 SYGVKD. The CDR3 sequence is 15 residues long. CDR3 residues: CAISESRLRETEAFF. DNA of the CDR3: TGTGCCATCAGTGAGTCGAGGCTTCGGGAGACTGAAGCTTTCTTT.

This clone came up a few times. Here the CDR3 reads CAWSAGTGGRQPQHF. CDR3 bases: TGTGCCTGGAGTGCCGGGACAGGGGGTCGACAGCCCCAGCATTTT. The gene calls are TRBV30 and TRBJ1-5; 11 nucleotides line up with TRBD1. The ends lost 1 base at V and 7 bases at J; junction bases unmatched: 6. The CDR3 is 15 residues long. Germline V gene sequence: CDR1 GTSNPN, CDR2 SVGIG (reference sequence).

The CDR3 DNA is TGTGCTAGTGGTTTGGACCGGGGTTACGAGCAGTACTTC. Encoded protein: CASGLDRGYEQYF. The chain joins TRBV12-5 to TRBJ2-7; perhaps TRBD2 as D (5 bases). The V gene's germline CDR1 is LGHNT and CDR2 FRNRAP. V dropped 1 base and J dropped 4 bases, with 8 bases sitting between them. This CDR3 contains 13 residues.

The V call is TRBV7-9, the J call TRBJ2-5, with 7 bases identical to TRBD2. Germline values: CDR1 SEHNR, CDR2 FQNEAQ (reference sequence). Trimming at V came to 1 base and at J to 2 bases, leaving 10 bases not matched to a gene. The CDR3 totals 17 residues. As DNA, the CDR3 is TGTGCCAGCAGCTTAGATCGCGGGGGAAGACCTCAAGAGACCCAGTACTTC. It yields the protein CASSLDRGGRPQETQYF.

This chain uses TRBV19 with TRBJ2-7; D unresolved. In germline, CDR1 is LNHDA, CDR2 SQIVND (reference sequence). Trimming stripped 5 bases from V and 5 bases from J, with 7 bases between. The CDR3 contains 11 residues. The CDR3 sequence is CASSYSDEQYF. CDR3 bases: TGTGCCAGTAGTTATTCAGACGAGCAGTACTTC.

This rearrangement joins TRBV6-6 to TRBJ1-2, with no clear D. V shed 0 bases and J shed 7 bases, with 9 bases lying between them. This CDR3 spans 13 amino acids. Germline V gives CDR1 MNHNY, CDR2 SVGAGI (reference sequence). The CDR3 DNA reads TGTGCCAGCAGTTACTCTGAGAATCTTGGCTACACCTTC. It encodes CASSYSENLGYTF.